The TCR beta chain described here comes from a study of identical twins. Whole-study results and caveats: Abundant beta clonotypes from cord blood bore fewer insertions; memory repertoires lacked this pattern. Low generation-probability sequences were in excess among twin-shared out-of-frame alpha sequences. Instead of following the same donors, the conclusions were based on cross-sectional statistical analysis.

J was trimmed by 6 bases and V by 1 base; bases with no gene match: 3. CDR1 SEHNR and CDR2 FQNEAQ come from the germline V gene (reference sequence). The CDR3 runs 13 residues. With template switching, a universal primer site was added, and the cDNA carried unique molecular identifiers. TCRdb itself ran the 5' RACE reads through MiXCR, one entry per CDR3 protein. The profile shows 260,000 or so distinct CDR3 sequences, approximately 6.8% of them singletons. This clonotype was counted only a few times. Its antigen remains unidentified. The data were also submitted as part of a second study, on yellow fever vaccine responses in identical twins.

V usage is TRBV7-9 and J usage is TRBJ2-7, with 7 nucleotides matching TRBD2. The origin of this receptor is a woman under 30 in good health. Input material: CD8+ T cells sorted from blood. In nucleotides, the CDR3 is TGTGCCAGCAGCTTAGTAGGGGAGGGCGAGCAGTACGTC. Translated, it gives CASSLVGEGEQYV.